A selection of T cell receptor beta chains follows, all from one sample in a study of T cell repertoires in cytomegalovirus infection. Via MiXCR, TCRdb re-called the reads, giving one row per CDR3 protein. Of hundreds of thousands of distinct CDR3 sequences in the sample, roughly 30% are singletons; the top ten hold roughly 13%. Their antigens are not known. Sequenced here: cultured CD8+ T cells from PBMCs, sampled from culture after CMV antigen stimulation. The receptors originated from a human donor in good health (CMV status not recorded). Some clones in this sample may be carry-over from other donors' samples. Both conserved end residues are part of each CDR3. Each record gives: J gene, clone size, CDR3 length, V gene, CDR3 protein. The size field is filled for only some rows; it gives once, few, many or a size class.

j_call: TRBJ2-5; clone_size: .; cdr3_length: 15; v_call: TRBV27; cdr3_aa: CASSSNDQFGMAQYF
j_call: TRBJ2-3; clone_size: .; cdr3_length: 14; v_call: TRBV6-1; cdr3_aa: CATGGQGAGDTQYF
j_call: TRBJ2-1; clone_size: .; cdr3_length: 16; v_call: TRBV2; cdr3_aa: CASQGSTGSSYNEQFF
j_call: TRBJ2-3; clone_size: few; cdr3_length: 14; v_call: TRBV7-8; cdr3_aa: CATYLKGRTDTQYF
j_call: TRBJ2-5; clone_size: few; cdr3_length: 15; v_call: TRBV10-3; cdr3_aa: CAISELLAGGETQYF
j_call: TRBJ2-2; clone_size: .; cdr3_length: 15; v_call: TRBV27; cdr3_aa: CANSLTGPNTGELFF
j_call: TRBJ2-3; clone_size: .; cdr3_length: 18; v_call: TRBV24-1; cdr3_aa: CATSDFPLTSGLTDTQYF
j_call: TRBJ2-5; clone_size: few; cdr3_length: 15; v_call: TRBV24-1; cdr3_aa: CATSGLPHEKETQYF
j_call: TRBJ2-3; clone_size: once; cdr3_length: 15; v_call: TRBV10-3; cdr3_aa: CAIRGGQGGTDTQYF
j_call: TRBJ2-1; clone_size: once; cdr3_length: 15; v_call: TRBV13; cdr3_aa: CANSFSLRAWNEQFF
j_call: TRBJ1-2; clone_size: .; cdr3_length: 11; v_call: TRBV5-4; cdr3_aa: CAIPKPDGYTF